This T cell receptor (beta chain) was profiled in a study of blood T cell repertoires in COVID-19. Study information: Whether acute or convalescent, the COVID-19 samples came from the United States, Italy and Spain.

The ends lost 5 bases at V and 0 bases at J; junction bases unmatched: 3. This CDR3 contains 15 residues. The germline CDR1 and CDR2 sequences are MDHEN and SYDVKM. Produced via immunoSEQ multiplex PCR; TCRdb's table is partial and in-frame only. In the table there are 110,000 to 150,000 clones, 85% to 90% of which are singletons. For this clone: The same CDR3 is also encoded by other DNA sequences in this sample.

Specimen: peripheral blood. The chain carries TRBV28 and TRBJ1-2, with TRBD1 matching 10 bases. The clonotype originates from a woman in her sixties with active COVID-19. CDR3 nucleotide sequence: TGTGCCAGCAGTCCCGGGACAGGGGCTAACTATGGCTACACCTTC. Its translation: CASSPGTGANYGYTF.